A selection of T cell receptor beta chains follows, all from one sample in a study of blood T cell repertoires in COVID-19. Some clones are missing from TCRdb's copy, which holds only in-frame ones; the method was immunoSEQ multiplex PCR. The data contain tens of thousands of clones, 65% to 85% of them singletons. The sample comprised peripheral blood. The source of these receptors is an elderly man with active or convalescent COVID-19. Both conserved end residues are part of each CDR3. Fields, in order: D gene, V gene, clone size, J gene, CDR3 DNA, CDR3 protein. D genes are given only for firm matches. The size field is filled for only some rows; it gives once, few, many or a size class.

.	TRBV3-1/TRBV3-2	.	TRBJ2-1	TGTGCCAGCAGCCAAGCAAATGAGCAGTTCTTC	CASSQANEQFF
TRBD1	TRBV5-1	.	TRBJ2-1	TGCGCCAGCAGCTTACTACAGGGGGTCAATGAGCAGTTCTTC	CASSLLQGVNEQFF
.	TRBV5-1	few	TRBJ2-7	TGCGCCAGCAGCTTGGCCGGTAGGAGCGAGCAGTACTTC	CASSLAGRSEQYF
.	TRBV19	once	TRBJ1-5	TGTGCCAGCCACTATAGCAATCAGCCCCAGCATTTT	CASHYSNQPQHF
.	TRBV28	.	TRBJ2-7	TGTGCCAGCATGGACAGACGTATCTACGAGCAGTACTTC	CASMDRRIYEQYF
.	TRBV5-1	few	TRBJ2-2	TGCGCCAGCAACAGGGATAACACCGGGGAGCTGTTTTTT	CASNRDNTGELFF
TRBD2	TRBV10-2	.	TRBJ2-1	TGCGCCAGCTTTGAGCGGGAGGGCCGCAATGAGCAGTTCTTC	CASFEREGRNEQFF
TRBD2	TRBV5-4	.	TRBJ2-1	TGTGCCAGCAGCCTGGATGGACTAGCTGTCGATGAGCAGTTCTTC	CASSLDGLAVDEQFF
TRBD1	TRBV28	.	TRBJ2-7	TGTGCCAGCAGTTTAGGGGACAGTGCCTACGAGCAGTACTTC	CASSLGDSAYEQYF
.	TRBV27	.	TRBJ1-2	TGTGCCAGCAGCCCCCGGGTAAGGGGTAACTATGGCTACACCTTC	CASSPRVRGNYGYTF
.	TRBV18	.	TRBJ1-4	TGTGCCAGCTCACCGTTGAGGGTGGGCGAAAAACTGTTTTTT	CASSPLRVGEKLFF
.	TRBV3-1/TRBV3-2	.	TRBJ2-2	TGTGCCAGCAGCCAAGTAAAGGGGGTCCAGAACACCGGGGAGCTGTTTTTT	CASSQVKGVQNTGELFF
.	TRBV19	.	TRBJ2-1	TGTGCCAGTAGCCCGAGACAGATTTACAATGAGCAGTTCTTC	CASSPRQIYNEQFF
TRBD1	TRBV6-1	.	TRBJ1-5	TGTGCCAGCAGTGCTCCCCCCGGACAGGGTTGGCGTCAGCCCCAGCATTTT	CASSAPPGQGWRQPQHF
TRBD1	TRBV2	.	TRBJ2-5	TGTGCCAGCAGCCCAGGGGGCAGGTTGGGGGAGACCCAGTACTTC	CASSPGGRLGETQYF
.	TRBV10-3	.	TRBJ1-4	TGTGCCATCAGTCAGGGGAAGGATGAAAAACTGTTTTTT	CAISQGKDEKLFF
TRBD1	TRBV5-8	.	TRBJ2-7	TGTGCCAGCAGCTTAAAACAGGGGAGCCTCTACGAGCAGTACTTC	CASSLKQGSLYEQYF
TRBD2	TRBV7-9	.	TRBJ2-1	TGTGCCAGCAGCTCCGGACTAGCGGGAGGGGTAGGGCAGTTCTTC	CASSSGLAGGVGQFF
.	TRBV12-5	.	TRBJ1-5	TGTGCTAGTGGTTTCGGGGATCAGCCCCAGCATTTT	CASGFGDQPQHF
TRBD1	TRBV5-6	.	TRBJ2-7	TGTGCCAGCAGCTGGGGACAGGGGACATACGAGCAGTACTTC	CASSWGQGTYEQYF
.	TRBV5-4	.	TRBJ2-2	TGTGCCAGCACGGACAGAAACACCGGGGAGCTGTTTTTT	CASTDRNTGELFF
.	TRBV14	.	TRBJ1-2	TGTGCCAGCAGCCCCATCCCAGACTATGGCTACACCTTC	CASSPIPDYGYTF
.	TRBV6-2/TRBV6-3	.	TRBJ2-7	TGTGCCAGCAGTTCCCGACTAGTCTACGAGCAGTACTTC	CASSSRLVYEQYF
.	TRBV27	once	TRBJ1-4	TGTGCCAGCAGTAAATCAGGGATACGTGAAAAACTGTTTTTT	CASSKSGIREKLFF
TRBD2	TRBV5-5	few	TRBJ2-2	TGTGCCAGCAGCCCATACACTAGCGGGGGGGCCGCCGGGGAGCTGTTTTTT	CASSPYTSGGAAGELFF
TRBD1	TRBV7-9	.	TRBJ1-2	TGTGCCAGCAGCTTAGGGGTCGGGGACAGAGACAATCCTAACTATGGCTACACCTTC	CASSLGVGDRDNPNYGYTF
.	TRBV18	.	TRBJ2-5	TGTGCCAGCTCGCTAAGTACTACGGGAGAGACCCAGTACTTC	CASSLSTTGETQYF
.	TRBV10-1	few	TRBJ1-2	TGCGCCAGCAGTTCGGCGCTAGGCTATGGCTACACCTTC	CASSSALGYGYTF
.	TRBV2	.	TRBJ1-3	TGTGCCAGCAGTAACCCCCCGACACTTATTGGAAACACCATATATTTT	CASSNPPTLIGNTIYF